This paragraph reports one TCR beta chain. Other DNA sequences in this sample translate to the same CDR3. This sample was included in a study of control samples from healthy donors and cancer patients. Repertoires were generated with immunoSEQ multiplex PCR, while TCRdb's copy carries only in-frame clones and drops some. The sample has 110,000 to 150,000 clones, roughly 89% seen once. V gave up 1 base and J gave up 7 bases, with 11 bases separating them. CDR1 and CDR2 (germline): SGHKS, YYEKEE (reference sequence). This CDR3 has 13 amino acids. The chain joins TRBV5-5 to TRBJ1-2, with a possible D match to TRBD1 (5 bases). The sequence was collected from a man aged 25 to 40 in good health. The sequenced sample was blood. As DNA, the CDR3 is TGTGCCAGCAGCTTGTCAGGGCGCGGTGGCTACACCTTC. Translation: CASSLSGRGGYTF.